This entry concerns a single T cell receptor (beta chain). Antigen specificity is unknown. The entry originates in a study of cytomegalovirus exposure and HLA in healthy donors. Study-wide findings and caveats: Earlier analysis found most TCR beta V segments productive about 87% or about 30% of the time. V- and J-gene trimming in TCR beta was tied to a missense DCLRE1C variant by an analysis performed later.

Researchers ran the PCR with 60 Vbeta and 13 Jbeta primers. The protocol was immunoSEQ multiplex PCR, while the TCRdb copy is restricted to in-frame clones and leaves out a portion. The sample records about 200,000 clones, approximately 80% being singletons. Germline values: CDR1 SEHNR, CDR2 FQNEAQ (reference sequence). CDR3 length: 14 amino acids. V was pared by 3 bases and J by 4 bases, with 3 bases of the junction left unmatched. The sequencing sample was made of PBMCs. The sequence derives from a woman between 25 and 40 years old in good health and CMV-seronegative. The rearrangement links TRBV7-9 to TRBJ2-3, with 8 bases identical to TRBD2. The CDR3 DNA follows: TGTGCCAGCAGCTTCGGCGGGGGGCCAGATACGCAGTATTTT. This codes for CASSFGGGPDTQYF.